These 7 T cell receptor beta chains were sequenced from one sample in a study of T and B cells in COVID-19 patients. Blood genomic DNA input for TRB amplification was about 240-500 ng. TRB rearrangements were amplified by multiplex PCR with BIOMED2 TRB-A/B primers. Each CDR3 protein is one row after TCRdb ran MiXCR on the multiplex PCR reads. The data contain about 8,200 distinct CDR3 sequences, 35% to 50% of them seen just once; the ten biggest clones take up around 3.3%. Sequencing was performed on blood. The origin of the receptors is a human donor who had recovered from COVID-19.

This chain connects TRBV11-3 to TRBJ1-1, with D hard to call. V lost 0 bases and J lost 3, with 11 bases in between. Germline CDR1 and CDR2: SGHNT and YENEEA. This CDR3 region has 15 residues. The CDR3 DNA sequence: TGTGCCAGCAGCTTAGAGGACGGATTGGACACTGAAGCTTTCTTT. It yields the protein CASSLEDGLDTEAFF.

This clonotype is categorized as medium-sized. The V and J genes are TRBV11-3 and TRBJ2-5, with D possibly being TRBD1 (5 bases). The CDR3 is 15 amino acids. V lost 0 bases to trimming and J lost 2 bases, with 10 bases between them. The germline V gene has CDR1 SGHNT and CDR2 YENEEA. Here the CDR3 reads CASSLDPRQQETQYF. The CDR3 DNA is TGTGCCAGCAGCTTAGATCCGAGACAGCAAGAGACCCAGTACTTC.

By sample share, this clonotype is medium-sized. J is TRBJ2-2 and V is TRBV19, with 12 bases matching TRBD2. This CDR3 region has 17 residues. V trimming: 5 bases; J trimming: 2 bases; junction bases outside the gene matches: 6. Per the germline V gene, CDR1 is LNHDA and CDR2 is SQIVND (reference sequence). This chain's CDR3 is CASSVTSGGRNTGELFF. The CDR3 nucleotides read TGTGCCAGTAGTGTGACTAGCGGGGGCCGTAACACCGGGGAGCTGTTTTTT.

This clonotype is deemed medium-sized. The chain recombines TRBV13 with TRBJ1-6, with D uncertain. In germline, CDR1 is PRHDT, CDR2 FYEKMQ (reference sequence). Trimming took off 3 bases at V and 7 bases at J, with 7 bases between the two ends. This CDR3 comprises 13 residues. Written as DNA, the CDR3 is TGTGCCAGCAGCTTTAGTGAGAATTCACCCCTCCACTTT. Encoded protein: CASSFSENSPLHF.

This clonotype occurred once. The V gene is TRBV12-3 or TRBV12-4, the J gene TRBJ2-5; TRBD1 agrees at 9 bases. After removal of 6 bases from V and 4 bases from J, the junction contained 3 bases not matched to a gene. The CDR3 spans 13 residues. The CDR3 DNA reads TGTGCCAGCAGACAGGGGGCTGGAGAGACCCAGTACTTC. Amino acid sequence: CASRQGAGETQYF.

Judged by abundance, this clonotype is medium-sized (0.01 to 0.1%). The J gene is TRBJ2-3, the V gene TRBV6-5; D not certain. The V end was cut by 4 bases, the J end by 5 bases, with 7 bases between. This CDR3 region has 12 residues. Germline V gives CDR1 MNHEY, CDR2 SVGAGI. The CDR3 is CASSSSGDTQYF. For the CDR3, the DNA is TGTGCCAGCAGTTCCTCGGGAGATACGCAGTATTTT.

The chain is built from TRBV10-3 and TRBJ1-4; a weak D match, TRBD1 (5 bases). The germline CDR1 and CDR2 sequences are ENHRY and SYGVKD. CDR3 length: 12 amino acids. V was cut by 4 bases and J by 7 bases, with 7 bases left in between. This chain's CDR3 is CAISVQGEKLFF. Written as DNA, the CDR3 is TGTGCCATCAGTGTGCAGGGTGAAAAACTGTTTTTT.